The entry below gives a single T cell receptor beta chain sequence along with its context. Relative to the germline gene, one junction end is altered; a read error may explain this. This sample is drawn from a study of blood T cell repertoires in COVID-19. Original processing methods: Estimates of nucleated cell counts were drawn from the amplification of reference gene primers. This table comes from immunoSEQ multiplex PCR, and its TCRdb copy is limited to in-frame clones, with some not included. Clonal size and the V and J genes are those of that table, whereas D and trimming came from the DNA. The sample records about 400,000 clones, 88% being singletons. Ages ranged from roughly 18 to 95 years, with residence in approximately 23 US areas. Germline V gives CDR1 SEHNR, CDR2 FQNEAQ (reference sequence). This CDR3 comprises 15 residues.

The chain carries TRBV7-9 and TRBJ2-3; D possibly corresponds to TRBD1 (5 bases). This clonotype was obtained from a woman in her twenties or thirties with acute COVID-19. Sequenced sample: PBMCs or T cells enriched from blood (not recorded which). The CDR3 is CASSLGGSIPDTQYF. The CDR3 DNA reads TGTGCCAGCAGCTTAGGGGGCAGCATTCCCGATACGCAATATTTT.